Shown below are 8 T cell receptor beta chains from a single sample sequenced in a study of shared clonotypes between healthy human individuals. Profiling relied on immunoSEQ multiplex PCR, and the TCRdb table lists in-frame clones only, not all of them. Of hundreds of thousands of clones detected, about three quarters appear once; the ten largest clones hold around 13%. The sequenced sample consisted of PBMCs. These receptors originate from a middle-aged woman in good health. Some clones in this sample may be carry-over from other donors' samples.

The chain uses TRBV5-1 and TRBJ2-5; no clear D gene. The CDR3 totals 16 residues. Germline-derived CDR1 and CDR2 are SGHRS and YFSETQ. V was clipped by 0 bases and J by 5 bases, with 17 bases between them. CDR3 DNA sequence: TGCGCCAGCAGCTTGGATTTCCAAAGGCCGCCGGAGACCCAGTACTTC. Its translation is CASSLDFQRPPETQYF.

This clone was seen more than once but under ten times. The chain couples TRBV5-1 to TRBJ2-7; TRBD2 matches 8 bases. Per the germline V gene, CDR1 is SGHRS and CDR2 is YFSETQ. V gave up 2 bases and J gave up 7 bases; unmatched junction bases: 8. CDR3 size: 14 residues. CDR3 sequence (DNA): TGCGCCAGCAGCTTATCGGAGGTAGCGGGGGAGCAGTACTTC. Residues: CASSLSEVAGEQYF.

This chain links TRBV7-9 with TRBJ1-4; possible D gene TRBD1, 6 bases. The V and J ends lost 5 bases and 4 bases respectively, with 17 bases between them. This CDR3 has 16 residues. Germline V gene sequence: CDR1 SEHNR, CDR2 FQNEAQ (reference sequence). The DNA of the CDR3 is TGTGCCAGCAGCCCGCAGTGGACAGCGATTAATGAAAAACTGTTTTTT. This codes for CASSPQWTAINEKLFF.

The chain couples TRBV5-1 to TRBJ2-1; 8 bases agree with TRBD1. The junction had 9 bases not matched to a gene; V was cut back by 5 bases and J by 2 bases. The CDR3 has 16 amino acids. Germline V gene data show CDR1 as SGHRS and CDR2 as YFSETQ. CDR3 nucleotides: TGCGCCAGCAGGGACCAGACAGGGGCCACCTACAATGAGCAGTTCTTC. As protein: CASRDQTGATYNEQFF.

As regards this clone: This may arise from a read error, as a much more abundant clone is one base away. The identical CDR3 is also encoded by other nucleotide sequences in the sample. V gene TRBV4-1 combines with J gene TRBJ2-7; possible D gene TRBD2, 5 bases. The germline gives CDR1 MGHRA, CDR2 YSYEKL. Between the trimmed V and J ends, which lost 4 bases and 10 bases, there was a span of 26 bases. The CDR3 contains 16 residues. CDR3 sequence (DNA): TGCGCCAGCAGCCGCACGCCCGGACTGGCTCAACTCGGTCAGTACTTC. It codes for CASSRTPGLAQLGQYF.

This rearrangement joins TRBV7-2 to TRBJ2-4; a possible D gene is TRBD1 (5 bases). The CDR3 length is 14 residues. V was shortened by 5 bases and J by 6 bases, with 14 bases between the two germline ends. Germline-derived CDR1 and CDR2 are SGHTA and FQGNSA. The CDR3 DNA is TGTGCCAGCAGCATTTCCGGACAAACAAACATTCAGTACTTC. It specifies CASSISGQTNIQYF. Looking up the rest from reference TRBV7-2 and TRBJ2-4 gives the full variable domain: GAGVSQSPSNKVTEKGKDVELRCDPISGHTALYWYRQSLGQGLEFLIYFQGNSAPDKSGLPSDRFSAERTGGSVSTLTIQRTQQEDSAVYLCASSISGQTNIQYFGAGTRLSVL.

The chain links TRBV18 to TRBJ2-1; D may be TRBD1 (6 bases). V was clipped by 3 bases and J by 9 bases, with 27 bases between them. CDR1 KGHSH and CDR2 LQKENI come from the germline V gene. This CDR3 contains 18 residues. In nucleotides, the CDR3 is TGTGCCAGCTCACCCCCGGGTACAGGGCTAAAATTGGTTGTTGAGCAGTTCTTC. Protein product: CASSPPGTGLKLVVEQFF.

V and J are TRBV28 and TRBJ1-4, with TRBD1 as a possible D gene (5 bases). V shed 1 base and J shed 5 bases, with 11 bases lying between them. CDR1 and CDR2 from the germline V gene are MDHEN and SYDVKM. The CDR3 contains 15 residues. In nucleotides, the CDR3 is TGTGCCAGCAGTTTATCGGGGACGGTAAATGAAAAACTGTTTTTT. This encodes CASSLSGTVNEKLFF. The whole variable domain, filled in from reference TRBV28 and TRBJ1-4, reads DVKVTQSSRYLVKRTGEKVFLECVQDMDHENMFWYRQDPGLGLRLIYFSYDVKMKEKGDIPEGYSVSREKKERFSLILESASTNQTSMYLCASSLSGTVNEKLFFGSGTQLSVL.